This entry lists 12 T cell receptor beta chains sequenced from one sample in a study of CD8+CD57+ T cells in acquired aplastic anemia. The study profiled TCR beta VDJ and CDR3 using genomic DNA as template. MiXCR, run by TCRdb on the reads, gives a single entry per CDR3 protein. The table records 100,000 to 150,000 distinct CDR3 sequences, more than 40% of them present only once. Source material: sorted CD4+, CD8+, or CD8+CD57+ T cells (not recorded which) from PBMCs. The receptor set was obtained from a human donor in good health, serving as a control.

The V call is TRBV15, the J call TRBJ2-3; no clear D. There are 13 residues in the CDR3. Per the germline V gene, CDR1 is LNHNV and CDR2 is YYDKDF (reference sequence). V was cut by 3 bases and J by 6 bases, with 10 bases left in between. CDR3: CATSRDPRDTQYF. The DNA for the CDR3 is TGTGCCACCAGCAGGGACCCTCGGGATACGCAGTATTTT. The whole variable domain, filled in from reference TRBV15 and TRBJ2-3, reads DAMVIQNPRYQVTQFGKPVTLSCSQTLNHNVMYWYQQKSSQAPKLLFHYYDKDFNNEADTPDNFQSRRPNTSFCFLDIRSPGLGDTAMYLCATSRDPRDTQYFGPGTRLTVL.

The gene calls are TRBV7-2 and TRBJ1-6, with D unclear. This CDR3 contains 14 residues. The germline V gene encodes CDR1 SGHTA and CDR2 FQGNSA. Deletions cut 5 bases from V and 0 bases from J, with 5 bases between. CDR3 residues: CASSANSYNSPLHF. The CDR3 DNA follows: TGTGCCAGCAGCGCGAACTCCTATAATTCACCCCTCCACTTT.

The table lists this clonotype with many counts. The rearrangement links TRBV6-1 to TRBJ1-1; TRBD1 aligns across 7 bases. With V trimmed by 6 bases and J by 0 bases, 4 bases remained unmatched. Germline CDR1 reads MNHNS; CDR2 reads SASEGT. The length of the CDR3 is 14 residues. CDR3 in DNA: TGTGCCAGCAGACCGGGACAGATGAACACTGAAGCTTTCTTT. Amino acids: CASRPGQMNTEAFF.

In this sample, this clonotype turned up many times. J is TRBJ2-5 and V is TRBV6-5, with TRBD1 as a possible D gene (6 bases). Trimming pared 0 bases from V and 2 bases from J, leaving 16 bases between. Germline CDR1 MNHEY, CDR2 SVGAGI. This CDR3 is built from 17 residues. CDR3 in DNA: TGTGCCAGCAGTTACTCCCGCCGGGCCGGGACACAAGAGACCCAGTACTTC. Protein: CASSYSRRAGTQETQYF.

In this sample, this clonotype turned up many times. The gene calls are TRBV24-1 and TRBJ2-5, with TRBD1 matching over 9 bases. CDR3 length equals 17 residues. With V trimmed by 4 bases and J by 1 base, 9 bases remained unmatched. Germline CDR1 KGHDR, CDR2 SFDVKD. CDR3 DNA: TGTGCCACCAGTGAGGGACAGGGTGGGGGATCCCAAGAGACCCAGTACTTC. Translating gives CATSEGQGGGSQETQYF.

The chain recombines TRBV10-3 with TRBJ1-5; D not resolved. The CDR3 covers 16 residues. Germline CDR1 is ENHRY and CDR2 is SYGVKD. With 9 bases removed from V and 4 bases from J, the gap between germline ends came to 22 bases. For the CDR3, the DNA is TGTGCCATATCAGAGGACGGCCGTGTTGGTAATCAGCCCCAGCATTTT. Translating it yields CAISEDGRVGNQPQHF.

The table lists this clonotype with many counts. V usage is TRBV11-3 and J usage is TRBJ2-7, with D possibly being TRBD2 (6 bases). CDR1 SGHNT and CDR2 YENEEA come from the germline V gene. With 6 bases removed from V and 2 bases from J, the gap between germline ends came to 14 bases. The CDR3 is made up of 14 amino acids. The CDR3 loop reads CASSYSGDAYEQYF. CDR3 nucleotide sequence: TGTGCCAGCAGTTATAGCGGTGACGCCTACGAGCAGTACTTC.

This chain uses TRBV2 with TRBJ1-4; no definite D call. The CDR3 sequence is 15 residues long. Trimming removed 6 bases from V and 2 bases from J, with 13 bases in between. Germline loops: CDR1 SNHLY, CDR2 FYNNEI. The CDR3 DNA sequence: TGTGCCAGCAGCGCTAATGGGGAGACTAATGAAAAACTGTTTTTT. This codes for CASSANGETNEKLFF.

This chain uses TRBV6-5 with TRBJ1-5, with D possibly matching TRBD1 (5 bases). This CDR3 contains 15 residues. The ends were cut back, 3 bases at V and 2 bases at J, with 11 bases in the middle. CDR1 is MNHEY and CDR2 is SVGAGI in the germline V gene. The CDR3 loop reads CASSYGAEGNQPQHF. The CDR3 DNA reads TGTGCCAGCAGTTATGGGGCAGAAGGCAATCAGCCCCAGCATTTT.

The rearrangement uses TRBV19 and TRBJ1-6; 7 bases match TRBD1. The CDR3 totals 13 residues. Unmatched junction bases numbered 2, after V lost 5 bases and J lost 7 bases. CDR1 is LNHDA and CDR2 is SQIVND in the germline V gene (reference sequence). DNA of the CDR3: TGTGCCAGTAGTTGGGACAGCAATTCACCCCTCCACTTT. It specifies CASSWDSNSPLHF.

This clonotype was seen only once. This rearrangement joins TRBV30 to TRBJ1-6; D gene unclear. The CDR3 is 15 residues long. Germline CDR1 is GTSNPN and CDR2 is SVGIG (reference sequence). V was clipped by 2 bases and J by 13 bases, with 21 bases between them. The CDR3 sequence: CAWSPMGTQGSPLHF. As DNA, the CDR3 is TGTGCCTGGAGTCCGATGGGCACACAAGGTTCGCCCCTCCACTTT.

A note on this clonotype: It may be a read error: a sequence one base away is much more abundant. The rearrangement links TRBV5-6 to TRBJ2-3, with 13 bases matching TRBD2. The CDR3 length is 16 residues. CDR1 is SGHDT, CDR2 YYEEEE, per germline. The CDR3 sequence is CAGSRTSGGFTDTQYF. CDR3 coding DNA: TGTGCCGGCAGCCGGACTAGCGGGGGCTTCACAGATACGCAGTATTTT.